This record covers a single TCR beta chain. As yet, its antigen is unknown. This CDR3 comprises 14 residues. Germline assignment: CDR1 MDHEN and CDR2 SYDVKM. The V and J ends lost 5 bases and 8 bases respectively, with 13 bases between them. This sample is part of a study of cytomegalovirus exposure and HLA in healthy donors. Whole-study findings and limits: What a later analysis reportedly showed was that an Asian-associated ancestry cluster had fewer N-insertions than the roughly 670-donor mean.

Primers: 60 Vbeta forward and 13 Jbeta reverse. The data were produced by immunoSEQ multiplex PCR, yet TCRdb's version contains in-frame clones alone and is incomplete. The data show around 160,000 clones, with approximately 79% seen just once and about 6.7% held by the top ten. Donors were ostensibly healthy at sampling, although undocumented immune exposures were probable. Sequenced input: PBMCs. This TCR derives from a woman aged 40 to 50 in good health and CMV-seropositive. The chain uses TRBV28 and TRBJ1-6; TRBD1 is a possible D gene (5 bases). CDR3 coding DNA: TGTGCCAGCAGTACTCTCCAGGGTGATTCACCCCTCCACTTT. The encoded protein is CASSTLQGDSPLHF.